This T cell receptor (beta chain) comes out of a study of response to subunit inactivated influenza vaccine. TCRdb ran MiXCR on the RT-PCR reads and lists one entry per CDR3 protein. The sample shows 430,000 or so distinct CDR3 sequences, roughly 9.7% of them seen only once. This clonotype has only a few counts. This clonotype was sampled from a man aged 50 to 59 who received an inactivated influenza vaccine. The sample here was PBMCs from blood, taken 35 to 45 days after vaccination.

The CDR3 reads CASSLFMETQYF. CDR3 DNA: TGTGCCAGCAGCTTATTCATGGAGACCCAGTACTTC. J is TRBJ2-5 and V is TRBV7-9; no firm D call. V was cut by 2 bases and J by 5 bases, with 6 bases left in between. The V gene's germline CDR1 is SEHNR and CDR2 FQNEAQ (reference sequence). The CDR3 contains 12 residues.